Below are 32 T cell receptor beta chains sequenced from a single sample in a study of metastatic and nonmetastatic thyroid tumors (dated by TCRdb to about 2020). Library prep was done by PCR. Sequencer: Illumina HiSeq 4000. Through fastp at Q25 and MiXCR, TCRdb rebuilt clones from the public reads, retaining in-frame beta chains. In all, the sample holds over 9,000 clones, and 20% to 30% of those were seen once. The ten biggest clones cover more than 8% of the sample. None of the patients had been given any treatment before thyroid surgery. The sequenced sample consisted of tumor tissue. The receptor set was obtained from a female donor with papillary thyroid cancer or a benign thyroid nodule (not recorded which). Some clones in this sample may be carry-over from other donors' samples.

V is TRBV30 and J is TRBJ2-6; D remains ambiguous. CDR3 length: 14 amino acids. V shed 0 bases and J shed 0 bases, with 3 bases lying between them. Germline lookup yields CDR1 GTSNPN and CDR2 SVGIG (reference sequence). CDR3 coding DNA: TGTGCCTGGAGTGTAGGCTCTGGGGCCAACGTCCTGACTTTC. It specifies CAWSVGSGANVLTF. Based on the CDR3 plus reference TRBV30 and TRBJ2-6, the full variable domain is SQTIHQWPATLVQPVGSPLSLECTVEGTSNPNLYWYRQAAGRGLQLLFYSVGIGQISSEVPQNLSASRPQDRQFILSSKKLLLSDSGFYLCAWSVGSGANVLTFGAGSRLTVL.

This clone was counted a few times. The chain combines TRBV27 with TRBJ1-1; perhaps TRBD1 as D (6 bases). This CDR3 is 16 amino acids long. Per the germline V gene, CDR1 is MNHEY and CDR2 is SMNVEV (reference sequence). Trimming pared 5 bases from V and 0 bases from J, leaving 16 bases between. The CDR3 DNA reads TGTGCCAGCAGTCTCGGGGCGGGGGCGGTGAACACTGAAGCTTTCTTT. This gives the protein CASSLGAGAVNTEAFF.

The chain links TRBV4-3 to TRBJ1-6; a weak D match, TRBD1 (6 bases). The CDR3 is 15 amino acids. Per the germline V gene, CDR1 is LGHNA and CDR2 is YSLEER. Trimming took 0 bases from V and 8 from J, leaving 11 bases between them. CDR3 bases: TGCGCCAGCAGCCAAGAATTCAGGGGAGATTCACCCCTCCACTTT. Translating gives CASSQEFRGDSPLHF.

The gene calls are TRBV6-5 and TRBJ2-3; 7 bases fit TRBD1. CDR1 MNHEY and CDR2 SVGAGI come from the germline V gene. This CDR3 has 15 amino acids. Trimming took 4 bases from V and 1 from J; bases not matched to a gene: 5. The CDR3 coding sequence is TGTGCCAGCAGTTTAGATGACAGGGGCACAGATACGCAGTATTTT. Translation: CASSLDDRGTDTQYF.

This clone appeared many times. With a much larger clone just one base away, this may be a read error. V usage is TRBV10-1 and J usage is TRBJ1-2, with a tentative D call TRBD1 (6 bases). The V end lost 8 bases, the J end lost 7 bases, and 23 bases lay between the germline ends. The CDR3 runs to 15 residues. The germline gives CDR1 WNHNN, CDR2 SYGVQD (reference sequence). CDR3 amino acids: CASSRGIGAGGGYTF. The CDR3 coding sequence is TGCGCCAGCTCCAGGGGAATCGGGGCGGGGGGTGGCTACACCTTC.

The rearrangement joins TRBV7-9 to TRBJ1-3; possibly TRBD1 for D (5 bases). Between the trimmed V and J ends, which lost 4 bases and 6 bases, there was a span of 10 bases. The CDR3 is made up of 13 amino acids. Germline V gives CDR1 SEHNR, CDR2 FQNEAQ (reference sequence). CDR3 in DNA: TGTGCCAGCAGCTCCTGGGGGGTAAACACCATATATTTT. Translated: CASSSWGVNTIYF.

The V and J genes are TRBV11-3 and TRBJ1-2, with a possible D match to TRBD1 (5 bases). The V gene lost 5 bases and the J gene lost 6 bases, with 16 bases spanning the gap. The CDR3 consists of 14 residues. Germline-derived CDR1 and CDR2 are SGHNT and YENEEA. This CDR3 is CASSDPGARDGYTF. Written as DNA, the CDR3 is TGTGCCAGCAGCGACCCCGGGGCGCGTGATGGCTACACCTTC.

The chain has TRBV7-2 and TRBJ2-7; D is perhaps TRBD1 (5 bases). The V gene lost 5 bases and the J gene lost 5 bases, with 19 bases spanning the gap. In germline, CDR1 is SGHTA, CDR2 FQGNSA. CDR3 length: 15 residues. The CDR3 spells CASSPPGIGVHEQYF. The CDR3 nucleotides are TGTGCCAGCAGCCCCCCAGGTATAGGGGTACACGAGCAGTACTTC.

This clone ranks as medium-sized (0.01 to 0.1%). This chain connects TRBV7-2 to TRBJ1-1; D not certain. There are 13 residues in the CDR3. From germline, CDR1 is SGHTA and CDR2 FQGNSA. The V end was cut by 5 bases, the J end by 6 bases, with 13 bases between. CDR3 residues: CASSPPGVPEAFF. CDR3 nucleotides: TGTGCCAGCAGCCCTCCAGGCGTCCCTGAAGCTTTCTTT.

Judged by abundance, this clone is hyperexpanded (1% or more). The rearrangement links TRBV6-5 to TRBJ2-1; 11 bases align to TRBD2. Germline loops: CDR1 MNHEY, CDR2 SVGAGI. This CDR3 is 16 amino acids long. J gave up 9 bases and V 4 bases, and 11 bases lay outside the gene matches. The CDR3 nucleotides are TGTGCCAGCAGTTGGCTAGCGGGAGGTTTTAATGCTGAGCAGTTCTTC. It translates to CASSWLAGGFNAEQFF.

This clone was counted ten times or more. CDR3 protein: CASSFGQGDQPQHF. CDR3 DNA: TGTGCCAGCAGCTTCGGACAGGGGGATCAGCCCCAGCATTTT. The chain has TRBV5-5 and TRBJ1-5; 10 positions agree with TRBD1. Germline V gene data show CDR1 as SGHKS and CDR2 as YYEKEE (reference sequence). V was pared by 2 bases and J by 5 bases, with 1 base of the junction left unmatched. This CDR3 is 14 amino acids long.

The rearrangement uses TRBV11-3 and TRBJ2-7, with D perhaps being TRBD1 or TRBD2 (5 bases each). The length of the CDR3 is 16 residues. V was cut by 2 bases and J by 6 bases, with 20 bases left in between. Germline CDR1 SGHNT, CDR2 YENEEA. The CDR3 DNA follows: TGTGCCAGCAGCTTACAAGGGCCGGTGGGGGTAGGCGAGCAGTACTTC. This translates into CASSLQGPVGVGEQYF.

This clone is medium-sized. The CDR3 coding sequence is TGTGCCACCAGGAGCGGCCCCACAGATACGCAGTATTTT. This translates into CATRSGPTDTQYF. The rearrangement links TRBV10-3 to TRBJ2-3, with a possible D match to TRBD2 (5 bases). The V and J ends lost 10 bases and 2 bases respectively, with 13 bases between them. The germline gives CDR1 ENHRY, CDR2 SYGVKD. The CDR3 consists of 13 residues.

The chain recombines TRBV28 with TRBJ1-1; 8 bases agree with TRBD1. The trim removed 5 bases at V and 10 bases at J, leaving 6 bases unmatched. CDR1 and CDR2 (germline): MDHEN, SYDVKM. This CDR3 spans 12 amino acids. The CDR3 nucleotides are TGTGCCAGCAGTCCTCCGGACAGGGCAGCTTTCTTT. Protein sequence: CASSPPDRAAFF.

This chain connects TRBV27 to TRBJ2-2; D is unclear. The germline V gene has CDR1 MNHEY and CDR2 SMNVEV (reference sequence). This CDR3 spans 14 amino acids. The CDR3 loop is CAINDNLNTGELFF. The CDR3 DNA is TGTGCTATCAACGACAACTTGAACACCGGGGAGCTGTTTTTT.

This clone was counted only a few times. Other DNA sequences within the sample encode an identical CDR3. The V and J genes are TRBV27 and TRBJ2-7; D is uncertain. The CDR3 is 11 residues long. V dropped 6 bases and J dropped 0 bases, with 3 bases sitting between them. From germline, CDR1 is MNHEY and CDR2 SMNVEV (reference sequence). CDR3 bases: TGTGCCAGCAGCTCCTCCTACGAGCAGTACTTC. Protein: CASSSSYEQYF.

Written as DNA, the CDR3 is TGTGCCAGCAGCCCCAGGGGACTAACCACCGGGGAGCTGTTTTTT. This translates into CASSPRGLTTGELFF. The V and J genes are TRBV6-1 and TRBJ2-2; possible D gene TRBD2, 7 bases. CDR3 length: 15 amino acids. Trimming shortened V by 6 bases and J by 4 bases, and 15 bases separated the two germline ends. Germline V gene lookup returns CDR1 MNHNS and CDR2 SASEGT.

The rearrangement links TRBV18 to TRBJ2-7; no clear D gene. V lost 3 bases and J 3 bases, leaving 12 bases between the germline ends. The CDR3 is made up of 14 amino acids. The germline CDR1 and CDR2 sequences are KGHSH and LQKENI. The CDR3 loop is CASSPMEGDYEQYF. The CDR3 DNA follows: TGTGCCAGCTCACCGATGGAAGGTGACTACGAGCAGTACTTC.

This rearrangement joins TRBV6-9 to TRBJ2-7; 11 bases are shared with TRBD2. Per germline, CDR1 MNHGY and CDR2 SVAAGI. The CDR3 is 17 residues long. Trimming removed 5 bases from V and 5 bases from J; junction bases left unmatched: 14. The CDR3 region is CASSKEIAGGLRNEQYF. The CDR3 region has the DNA TGTGCCAGCAGTAAAGAAATAGCGGGAGGGCTTAGGAACGAGCAGTACTTC.

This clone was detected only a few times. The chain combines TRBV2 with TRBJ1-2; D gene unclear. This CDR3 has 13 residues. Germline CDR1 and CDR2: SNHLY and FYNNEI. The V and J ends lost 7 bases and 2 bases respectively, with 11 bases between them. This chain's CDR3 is CASIPTSNYGYTF. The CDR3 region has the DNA TGTGCCAGCATTCCGACTTCGAACTATGGCTACACCTTC.

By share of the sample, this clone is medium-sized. CDR3 sequence: CASSYSADYGYTF. CDR3 nucleotides: TGTGCCAGCAGTTACTCGGCTGACTATGGCTACACCTTC. The chain carries TRBV6-5 and TRBJ1-2; D uncertain. V lost 0 bases and J lost 3, with 5 bases in between. CDR1 and CDR2 (germline): MNHEY, SVGAGI. The CDR3 extends over 13 amino acids.

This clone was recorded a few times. The CDR3 bases are TGTGCCAGCAGCTTTAGGGGGGTAGCCAAAAACATTCAGTACTTC. It encodes CASSFRGVAKNIQYF. The rearrangement links TRBV6-1 to TRBJ2-4; D may match TRBD1 or TRBD2 (6 bases each). In germline, CDR1 is MNHNS, CDR2 SASEGT. This CDR3 spans 15 amino acids. Trimming took 6 bases from V and 0 from J, leaving 12 bases between them.

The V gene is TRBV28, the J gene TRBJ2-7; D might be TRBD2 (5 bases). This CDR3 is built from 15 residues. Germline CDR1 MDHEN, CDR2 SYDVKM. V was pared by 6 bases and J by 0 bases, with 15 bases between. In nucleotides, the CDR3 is TGTGCCAGCAGCCTCGAGGAGGCGAGCTCCTACGAGCAGTACTTC. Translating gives CASSLEEASSYEQYF.

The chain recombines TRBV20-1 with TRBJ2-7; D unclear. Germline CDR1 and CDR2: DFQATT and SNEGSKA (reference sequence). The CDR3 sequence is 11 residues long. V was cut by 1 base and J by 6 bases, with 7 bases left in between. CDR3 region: CSARGDSEQYF. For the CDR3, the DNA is TGCAGTGCTAGAGGAGATTCCGAGCAGTACTTC.

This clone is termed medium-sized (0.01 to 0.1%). CDR3 DNA sequence: TGTGCCAGCAGCTCAGGGCCGGCTCAGCCCCAGCATTTT. Protein: CASSSGPAQPQHF. The rearrangement joins TRBV11-2 to TRBJ1-5; the D gene is possibly TRBD1 (5 bases). Germline V gene sequence: CDR1 SGHAT, CDR2 FQNNGV. V lost 4 bases, J lost 6 bases, and 10 bases lay in between. The CDR3 runs to 13 residues.

This CDR3 is CASSLKEAGHTEAFF. DNA for the CDR3: TGCGCCAGCAGCTTGAAAGAGGCAGGGCACACTGAAGCTTTCTTT. The chain recombines TRBV5-1 with TRBJ1-1; tentatively, D is TRBD1 (5 bases). With 1 base removed from V and 3 bases from J, the gap between germline ends came to 13 bases. This CDR3 region has 15 residues. Germline CDR1 is SGHRS and CDR2 is YFSETQ. Drawing the rest from reference TRBV5-1 and TRBJ1-1, the complete variable domain is KAGVTQTPRYLIKTRGQQVTLSCSPISGHRSVSWYQQTPGQGLQFLFEYFSETQRNKGNFPGRFSGRQFSNSRSEMNVSTLELGDSALYLCASSLKEAGHTEAFFGQGTRLTVV.

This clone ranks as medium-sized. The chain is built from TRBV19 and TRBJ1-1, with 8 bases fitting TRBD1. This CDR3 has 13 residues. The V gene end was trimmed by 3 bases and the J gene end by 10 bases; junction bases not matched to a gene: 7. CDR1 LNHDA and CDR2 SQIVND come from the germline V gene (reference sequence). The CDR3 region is CASSMDRAGVAFF. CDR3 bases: TGTGCCAGTAGTATGGACAGGGCAGGAGTAGCTTTCTTT.

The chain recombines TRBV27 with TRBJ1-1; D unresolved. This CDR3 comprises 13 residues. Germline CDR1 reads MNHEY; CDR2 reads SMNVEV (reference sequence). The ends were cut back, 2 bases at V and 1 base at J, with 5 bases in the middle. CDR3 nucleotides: TGTGCCAGCAGTTTAGTGAAGAACACTGAAGCTTTCTTT. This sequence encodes CASSLVKNTEAFF.

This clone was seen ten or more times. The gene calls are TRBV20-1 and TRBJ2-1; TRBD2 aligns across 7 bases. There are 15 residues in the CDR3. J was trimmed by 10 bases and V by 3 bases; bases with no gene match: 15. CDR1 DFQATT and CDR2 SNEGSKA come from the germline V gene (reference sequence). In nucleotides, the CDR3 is TGCAGTGCTAGGTACGGACTAGGGGCGGCGGAGGAGCAGTTCTTC. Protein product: CSARYGLGAAEEQFF.

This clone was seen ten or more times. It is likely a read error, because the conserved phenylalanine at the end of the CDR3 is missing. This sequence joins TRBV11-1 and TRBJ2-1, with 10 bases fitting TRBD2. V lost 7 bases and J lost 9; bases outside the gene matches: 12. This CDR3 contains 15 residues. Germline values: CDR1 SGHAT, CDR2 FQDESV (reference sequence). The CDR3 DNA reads TGTGCCAGCACCTCCCCTAGCGGGGGTAGGCGTGAGCAGTTCCTC. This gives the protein CASTSPSGGRREQFL.

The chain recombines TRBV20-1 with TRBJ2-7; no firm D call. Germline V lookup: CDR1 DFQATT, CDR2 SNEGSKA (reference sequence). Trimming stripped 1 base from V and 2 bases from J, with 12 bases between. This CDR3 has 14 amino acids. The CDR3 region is CSARANGDTYEQYF. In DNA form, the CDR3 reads TGCAGTGCTAGAGCGAACGGCGACACCTACGAGCAGTACTTC.

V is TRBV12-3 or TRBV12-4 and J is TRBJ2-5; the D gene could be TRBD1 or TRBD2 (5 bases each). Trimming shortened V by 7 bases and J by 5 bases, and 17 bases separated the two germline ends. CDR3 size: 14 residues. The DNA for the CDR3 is TGTGCCAGCACCTCGGGACCCGGGATGGAGACCCAGTACTTC. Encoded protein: CASTSGPGMETQYF.